The 17 T cell receptor beta chains below all came from one sample that was sequenced in a study of blood T cells in healthy people across ages. A sample-barcoded 5' primer and a J-beta primer mix were used in a second PCR of roughly 6 to 11 cycles. TCRdb passed the 5' RACE reads through MiXCR, listing each CDR3 protein once. The table has 630,000 or so distinct CDR3 sequences, approximately 29% seen once. What was sequenced was blood. The receptors shown here come from a woman of 80 years or more in good health.

This clonotype appeared a few times. This sequence joins TRBV11-2 and TRBJ2-2, with 7 nucleotides matching TRBD2. The CDR3 covers 16 residues. V shed 1 base and J 7 bases; nucleotides not matched to a gene: 9. In germline, CDR1 is SGHAT, CDR2 FQNNGV. The CDR3 DNA follows: TGTGCCAGCAGCTTAGTGGGGGGGGTAGGCTTCGGGGAGCTGTTTTTT. It encodes CASSLVGGVGFGELFF.

The chain carries TRBV5-5 and TRBJ1-4; D may be TRBD1 (5 bases). The germline V gene has CDR1 SGHKS and CDR2 YYEKEE (reference sequence). Trimming removed 4 bases from V and 5 bases from J, with 21 bases in between. This CDR3 comprises 17 residues. The CDR3 loop reads CASSPTPGLGVNEKLFF. In DNA form, the CDR3 reads TGTGCCAGCAGCCCGACTCCGGGACTTGGCGTCAATGAAAAACTGTTTTTT.

V is TRBV7-8 and J is TRBJ2-1; 11 bases fit TRBD2. This CDR3 spans 15 amino acids. The V and J ends lost 7 bases and 3 bases, in that order; junction bases with no gene match: 5. Germline V gives CDR1 SGHVS, CDR2 FQNEAQ. The CDR3 loop is CASTTGTSGYNEQFF. The CDR3, as DNA: TGTGCCAGCACCACCGGGACTAGCGGCTACAATGAGCAGTTCTTC.

This clonotype was counted many times. V usage is TRBV11-2 and J usage is TRBJ2-3; possibly TRBD1 or TRBD2 for D (6 bases each). Per germline, CDR1 SGHAT and CDR2 FQNNGV. Between the trimmed V and J ends, which lost 1 base and 2 bases, there was a span of 10 bases. The CDR3 covers 15 residues. The CDR3 DNA follows: TGTGCCAGCAGCTTAGCGGGGGCGAACACAGATACGCAGTATTTT. Its translation is CASSLAGANTDTQYF.

This clonotype was seen a handful of times. The CDR3: CASSGSPGSYNEQYF. CDR3 DNA: TGTGCCAGCAGCGGATCACCCGGGAGTTACAATGAGCAGTACTTC. The rearrangement joins TRBV9 to TRBJ2-1; possible D gene TRBD2, 6 bases. The last part of the DNA fits TRBJ2-7 better; the J call may be wrong. CDR1 and CDR2 (germline): SGDLS, YYNGEE. This CDR3 spans 15 amino acids.

The sample holds many counts of this clonotype. The chain uses TRBV11-2 and TRBJ2-7, with D tentatively TRBD1 or TRBD2 (5 bases each). Trimming pared 1 base from V and 5 bases from J, leaving 15 bases between. Per the germline V gene, CDR1 is SGHAT and CDR2 is FQNNGV. The CDR3 runs 15 residues. The CDR3 coding sequence is TGTGCCAGCAGCTTAGGGGTTGGGGGTTTCGACGAGCAGTACTTC. This translates into CASSLGVGGFDEQYF. The full variable domain, completed using reference TRBV11-2 and TRBJ2-7, is EAGVAQSPRYKIIEKRQSVAFWCNPISGHATLYWYQQILGQGPKLLIQFQNNGVVDDSQLPKDRFSAERLKGVDSTLKIQPAKLEDSAVYLCASSLGVGGFDEQYFGPGTRLTVT.

This clonotype has a count of ten or more. The J gene is TRBJ2-5, the V gene TRBV20-1; possible D gene TRBD2, 6 bases. V lost 7 bases, J lost 5 bases, and 20 bases lay in between. This CDR3 is built from 14 residues. The germline V gene has CDR1 DFQATT and CDR2 SNEGSKA (reference sequence). As DNA, the CDR3 is TGCAGTGTCCATTTACTAGCCCTGGGTGAGACCCAGTACTTC. It yields the protein CSVHLLALGETQYF.

The V gene is TRBV30, the J gene TRBJ2-7; D ambiguous. The CDR3 is 13 amino acids. Trimming removed 2 bases from V and 3 bases from J, with 11 bases in between. Germline-derived CDR1 and CDR2 are GTSNPN and SVGIG (reference sequence). Here the CDR3 reads CAWSPQPNYEQYF. The DNA of the CDR3 is TGTGCCTGGAGTCCACAGCCGAACTACGAGCAGTACTTC.

This clonotype appeared a few times. The chain joins TRBV4-2 to TRBJ1-2, with D perhaps matching TRBD1 (5 bases). Deletions cut 3 bases from V and 7 bases from J, with 12 bases between. Germline CDR1 is LGHNA and CDR2 is YNFKEQ. CDR3 length equals 13 residues. The CDR3 DNA follows: TGTGCCAGCAGCCAGTTAGGGGCGTTTGGCTACACCTTC. Its protein product is CASSQLGAFGYTF.

In its sample, this clonotype was seen a few times. This may be a read error, as it is one base from a much larger clone. The chain employs TRBV4-2 and TRBJ1-2; the match to TRBD1 covers 8 bases. CDR1 LGHNA and CDR2 YNFKEQ come from the germline V gene. CDR3 length equals 16 residues. J was trimmed by 4 bases and V by 2 bases; bases with no gene match: 9. The CDR3 DNA reads TGTGCCAGCAGCCAATATGACAGGGGCTCTGCCTATGGCTACACCTTC. Its translation: CASSQYDRGSAYGYTF.

This clonotype was counted ten times or more. The J gene is TRBJ2-3, the V gene TRBV4-1; the match to TRBD1 covers 8 bases. Germline V lookup: CDR1 MGHRA, CDR2 YSYEKL. V lost 0 bases to trimming and J lost 3 bases; unmatched junction nucleotides: 8. The CDR3 runs to 17 residues. The CDR3 sequence: CASSQDLRTGWTDTQYF. The CDR3, as DNA: TGCGCCAGCAGCCAAGATCTGAGGACAGGGTGGACAGATACGCAGTATTTT.

This clonotype was observed at least ten times. The V gene is TRBV3-1, the J gene TRBJ1-2, with unresolved D. The germline CDR1 and CDR2 sequences are LGHDT and YNNKEL (reference sequence). This CDR3 has 12 amino acids. Trimming stripped 5 bases from V and 5 bases from J, with 9 bases between. CDR3 sequence: CASSAPGYGYTF. The CDR3 DNA reads as TGTGCCAGCAGCGCCCCGGGGTATGGCTACACCTTC. Complete variable domain (other parts from reference TRBV3-1 and TRBJ1-2): DTAVSQTPKYLVTQMGNDKSIKCEQNLGHDTMYWYKQDSKKFLKIMFSYNNKELIINETVPNRFSPKSPDKAHLNLHINSLELGDSAVYFCASSAPGYGYTFGSGTRLTVV.

This clonotype was seen ten or more times. V usage is TRBV6-5 and J usage is TRBJ1-4; the D is unclear. Germline values: CDR1 MNHEY, CDR2 SVGAGI. The CDR3 is 13 residues long. V dropped 6 bases and J dropped 7 bases, with 12 bases sitting between them. The DNA for the CDR3 is TGTGCCAGCAGGGCACTATACGGTGAAAAACTGTTTTTT. Encoded protein: CASRALYGEKLFF.

Regarding this clonotype: A junction end diverges from the germline sequence, so it may reflect a read error. This sequence joins TRBV11-2 and TRBJ2-1; D unresolved. This CDR3 is built from 13 residues. Per germline, CDR1 SGHAT and CDR2 FQNNGV. CDR3: CASSLRQHNEQVF. The DNA of the CDR3 is TGTGCCAGCAGTCTTAGGCAACACAATGAGCAGGTCTTC.

Comments on this clonotype: The CDR3 end shows no conserved phenylalanine or tryptophan, and so a read error is likely. The chain combines TRBV7-6 with TRBJ2-7, with D possibly matching TRBD2 (5 bases). V was shortened by 1 base and J by 2 bases, with 9 bases between the two germline ends. The CDR3 is 14 amino acids. Germline assignment: CDR1 SGHVS and CDR2 FNYEAQ. CDR3 protein: CASSLVEGPYEQYY. The CDR3 DNA is TGTGCCAGCAGCTTAGTCGAGGGCCCCTACGAGCAGTACTAC.

This clonotype has only a few counts. The chain couples TRBV5-1 to TRBJ1-1; D gene uncertain. CDR1 and CDR2 from the germline V gene are SGHRS and YFSETQ. There are 13 residues in the CDR3. V gave up 6 bases and J gave up 7 bases, with 16 bases separating them. CDR3 amino acids: CASTPGPGDEAFF. CDR3 DNA sequence: TGCGCCAGCACTCCTGGACCGGGAGATGAAGCTTTCTTT.

This chain connects TRBV4-2 to TRBJ1-4, with D possibly TRBD1 on 5 matching bases. Trimming cost V 0 bases and J 0 bases, with 17 bases left between them. The CDR3 runs to 19 residues. Germline V gene lookup returns CDR1 LGHNA and CDR2 YNFKEQ. The CDR3 loop reads CASSQDLAGTGATNEKLFF. The CDR3 DNA reads as TGTGCCAGCAGCCAAGATCTTGCAGGGACGGGTGCAACTAATGAAAAACTGTTTTTT.